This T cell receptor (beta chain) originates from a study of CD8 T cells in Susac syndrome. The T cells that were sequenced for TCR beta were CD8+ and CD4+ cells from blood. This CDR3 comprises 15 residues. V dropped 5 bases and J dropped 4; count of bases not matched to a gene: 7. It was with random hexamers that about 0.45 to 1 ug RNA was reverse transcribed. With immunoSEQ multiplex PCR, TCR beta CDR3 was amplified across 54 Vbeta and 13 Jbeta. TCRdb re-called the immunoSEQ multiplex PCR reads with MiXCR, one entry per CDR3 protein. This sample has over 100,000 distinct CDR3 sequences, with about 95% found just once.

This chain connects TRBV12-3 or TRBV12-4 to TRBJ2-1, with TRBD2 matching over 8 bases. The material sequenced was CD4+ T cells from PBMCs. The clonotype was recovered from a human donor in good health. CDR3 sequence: CASSVVSSGYNEQFF. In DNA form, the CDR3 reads TGTGCCAGCAGTGTCGTGTCTAGCGGGTACAATGAGCAGTTCTTC.